Listed below are T cell receptor beta chains from one sample, sequenced in a study of control samples from healthy donors and cancer patients. Generated by immunoSEQ multiplex PCR, the TCRdb table keeps only in-frame clones and is missing some. The sample has 150,000 to 200,000 clones; 75% to 95% are singletons. Sequencing was done on a sample of blood. Source of these receptors: a woman aged 30 to 39 in good health. Both conserved end residues are part of each CDR3. The order of the fields is clone size, V gene, CDR3 length, D gene, J gene, CDR3 protein, CDR3 DNA. The D gene is left open where the match is weak. Not every row has a clone size; where given, it reads once, few, many or a size class.

.,TRBV5-4,17,TRBD1,TRBJ2-2,CASSRPGQGANTGELFF,TGTGCCAGCAGCCGCCCGGGACAGGGGGCGAACACCGGGGAGCTGTTTTTT
.,TRBV21-1,20,.,TRBJ2-3,CASSPPEGLAGGGGTDTQYF,TGTGCCAGCAGCCCCCCCGAGGGACTAGCGGGGGGGGGCGGCACAGATACGCAGTATTTT
.,TRBV24-1,13,.,TRBJ1-3,CATSDFSGNTIYF,TGTGCCACCAGTGATTTCTCTGGAAACACCATATATTTT
.,TRBV2,14,TRBD1,TRBJ2-6,CAIQGSTGANVLTF,TGTGCCATACAGGGGAGTACTGGGGCCAACGTCCTGACTTTC
.,TRBV19,17,.,TRBJ2-6,CASHSGRVRSGANVLTF,TGTGCCTCCCACTCGGGCAGGGTCCGCTCTGGGGCCAACGTCCTGACTTTC
.,TRBV7-9,14,TRBD1,TRBJ1-5,CASSNGTGNQPQHF,TGTGCCAGCAGCAACGGGACAGGCAATCAGCCCCAGCATTTT
few,TRBV9,15,.,TRBJ1-2,CASSVRPGANYGYTF,TGTGCCAGCAGCGTTAGACCGGGAGCTAACTATGGCTACACCTTC
once,TRBV14,14,TRBD1,TRBJ1-2,CASSQPGQDYGYTF,TGTGCCAGCAGCCAACCGGGACAGGACTATGGCTACACCTTC
.,TRBV30,13,.,TRBJ1-1,CAWSVPGNTEAFF,TGTGCCTGGAGTGTACCCGGGAACACTGAAGCTTTCTTT
.,TRBV5-1,14,TRBD2,TRBJ2-1,CASRISGGYNEQFF,TGCGCCAGCAGAATTAGCGGGGGGTACAATGAGCAGTTCTTC
.,TRBV19,14,.,TRBJ2-1,CASSPRTVKNEQFF,TGTGCCAGTAGTCCCCGGACGGTCAAGAATGAGCAGTTCTTC
once,TRBV18,16,TRBD1,TRBJ1-6,CASSAHVSGGNSPLHF,TGTGCCAGCTCAGCCCACGTTTCAGGGGGTAATTCACCCCTCCACTTT
.,TRBV5-6,15,.,TRBJ2-1,CASSSLPSSYNEQFF,TGTGCCAGCAGCAGCCTTCCGAGCTCCTACAATGAGCAGTTCTTC
.,TRBV12-3/TRBV12-4,13,.,TRBJ2-3,CASMSWVGDTQYF,TGTGCCAGCATGAGCTGGGTGGGAGATACGCAGTATTTT
.,TRBV11-3,15,.,TRBJ2-4,CASSSRQLAKNIQYF,TGTGCCAGCAGCTCCCGACAGTTAGCCAAAAACATTCAGTACTTC
once,TRBV2,15,TRBD2,TRBJ2-7,CASSEGLAGTYEQYF,TGTGCCAGCAGTGAAGGACTAGCCGGCACCTACGAGCAGTACTTC
.,TRBV30,13,TRBD1,TRBJ1-2,CAWSGQGVGGYTF,TGTGCCTGGAGTGGACAGGGGGTAGGGGGCTACACCTTC
once,TRBV7-2,15,TRBD2,TRBJ2-2,CASSLGGLAGGELFF,TGTGCCAGCAGCTTAGGTGGACTAGCGGGAGGGGAGCTGTTTTTT
.,TRBV2,15,TRBD2,TRBJ2-1,CASSGGLVSYNEQFF,TGTGCCAGCAGTGGGGGACTAGTTTCCTACAATGAGCAGTTCTTC
.,TRBV6-6,15,TRBD1,TRBJ1-2,CASSSSTGSRGGYTF,TGTGCCAGCAGTTCCTCGACAGGGAGTAGGGGAGGCTACACCTTC
.,TRBV15,15,TRBD1,TRBJ2-2,CATSTGTGVTGELFF,TGTGCCACCAGCACCGGGACAGGGGTCACCGGGGAGCTGTTTTTT
.,TRBV6-4,14,TRBD1,TRBJ2-1,CASSRDSSYNEQFF,TGTGCCAGCAGCCGGGACAGCTCCTACAATGAGCAGTTCTTC
.,TRBV20-1,11,.,TRBJ1-2,CSASQGNGYTF,TGCAGTGCTAGCCAGGGGAATGGCTACACCTTC
.,TRBV21-1,15,.,TRBJ2-3,CASSNTQGAIDTQYF,TGTGCCAGCAGCAATACACAGGGGGCTATAGATACGCAGTATTTT